One sample yielded the 21 T cell receptor beta chains listed below, sequenced in a study of prognosis after radiotherapy for stage I lung cancer. The TCR beta CDR3 region was amplified from genomic DNA, with two rounds of multiplex PCR being used for the amplification. The first round of PCR was done with primers that matched each TRBV and TRBJ gene. TCRdb redid the calling of the multiplex PCR reads with MiXCR, one entry per CDR3 protein. The sample records about 15,000 distinct CDR3 sequences, more than 35% being singletons. The source was PBMCs, collected before or after stereotactic body radiation therapy (not recorded which). The receptors here all came from a donor aged 50 or older with non-small cell lung cancer.

This clonotype appeared many times. The chain carries TRBV28 and TRBJ1-5; 8 bases line up with TRBD1. The CDR3 runs to 16 residues. Germline V lookup: CDR1 MDHEN, CDR2 SYDVKM. Trimming cost V 1 base and J 4 bases; bases outside gene matches: 6. The CDR3, as DNA: TGTGCCAGCAGTTTATCTACCAGGGGGCGTAATCAGCCCCAGCATTTT. Its protein product is CASSLSTRGRNQPQHF.

The chain recombines TRBV12-3 or TRBV12-4 with TRBJ2-5; weak D call: TRBD2 (5 bases). The CDR3 runs to 12 residues. Trimming cost V 4 bases and J 5 bases, with 8 bases left between them. The DNA of the CDR3 is TGTGCCAGCAGTTACCAGCGGGAGACCCAGTACTTC. This translates into CASSYQRETQYF.

Regarding this clonotype: A much larger clonotype is one base distant, so this may be a read error. This chain joins TRBV20-1 and TRBJ2-5; TRBD2 might be the D (5 bases). This CDR3 comprises 12 residues. Germline V gives CDR1 DFQATT, CDR2 SNEGSKA (reference sequence). CDR3 sequence reads: CSVLQREDTQYF. The DNA for the CDR3 is TGCAGTGTTTTGCAGAGGGAAGATACCCAGTACTTC.

The sample holds many counts of this clonotype. The chain uses TRBV11-2 and TRBJ2-7; 7 bases align to TRBD1. Looked up from germline, CDR1 is SGHAT and CDR2 is FQNNGV. The CDR3 is 16 residues long. The trim removed 5 bases at V and 1 base at J, leaving 11 bases unmatched. The CDR3 nucleotides are TGTGCCAGCAGCCTCCCGTGGGCAGGGGGATCCTACGAGCAGTACTTC. This translates into CASSLPWAGGSYEQYF.

This clonotype was found once. V gene TRBV5-4 combines with J gene TRBJ2-3, with 7 bases matching TRBD2. This CDR3 is built from 16 residues. The germline gives CDR1 SGHNT, CDR2 YYREEE (reference sequence). The ends lost 2 bases at V and 0 bases at J; junction bases unmatched: 6. CDR3 protein: CASSLLRGGSTDTQYF. CDR3 nucleotides: TGTGCCAGCAGCTTATTACGCGGGGGTAGCACAGATACGCAGTATTTT. The entire variable domain, with the rest obtained from reference TRBV5-4 and TRBJ2-3, is as follows: ETGVTQSPTHLIKTRGQQVTLRCSSQSGHNTVSWYQQALGQGPQFIFQYYREEENGRGNFPPRFSGLQFPNYSSELNVNALELDDSALYLCASSLLRGGSTDTQYFGPGTRLTVL.

This chain uses TRBV20-1 with TRBJ2-3, with TRBD2 matching over 12 bases. Unmatched junction bases numbered 10, after V lost 6 bases and J lost 0 bases. Germline-derived CDR1 and CDR2 are DFQATT and SNEGSKA (reference sequence). The CDR3 loop spans 17 amino acids. In nucleotides, the CDR3 is TGCAGTGCCCCCCGGACTAGCGGGATCAAAAGCACAGATACGCAGTATTTT. It is translated as CSAPRTSGIKSTDTQYF.

Many counts were recorded for this clonotype. The V call is TRBV20-1, the J call TRBJ2-3; maybe TRBD2 (6 bases). Germline V lookup: CDR1 DFQATT, CDR2 SNEGSKA (reference sequence). The CDR3 spans 15 residues. The V and J ends lost 5 bases and 6 bases respectively, with 21 bases between them. CDR3 coding DNA: TGCAGTGCTGGAGGGCTCGTGGGGGTAAACGATACGCAGTATTTT. This gives the protein CSAGGLVGVNDTQYF.

The rearrangement joins TRBV28 to TRBJ2-2; 8 positions agree with TRBD1. Germline lookup yields CDR1 MDHEN and CDR2 SYDVKM. This CDR3 has 16 residues. Trimming took 4 bases from V and 5 from J; bases not matched to a gene: 9. In DNA, the CDR3 is TGTGCCAGCAGTTCGGTTGGAACAGGGGGGACCGGGGAGCTGTTTTTT. It codes for CASSSVGTGGTGELFF.

This clonotype has a single count. The chain joins TRBV3-1 to TRBJ2-7, with D unclear. CDR3 length equals 12 residues. V dropped 1 base and J dropped 6 bases, with 7 bases sitting between them. Germline CDR1 and CDR2: LGHDT and YNNKEL (reference sequence). The CDR3 region is CASSQASGEQYF. The DNA of the CDR3 is TGTGCCAGCAGCCAAGCGTCGGGCGAGCAGTACTTC.

This clonotype was seen a single time. This sequence joins TRBV9 and TRBJ2-6; D perhaps matches TRBD1 (5 bases). Germline V gene lookup returns CDR1 SGDLS and CDR2 YYNGEE. The V and J ends lost 3 bases and 6 bases respectively, with 25 bases between them. CDR3 length equals 19 residues. The CDR3 here is CASSEIQDHKIPLANVLTF. CDR3 nucleotide sequence: TGTGCCAGCAGCGAGATACAGGACCACAAGATCCCTTTGGCCAACGTCCTGACTTTC.

This clonotype was detected only a few times. At one of its ends the junction is not consistent with the germline gene, which may arise from a read error. This chain links TRBV19 with TRBJ1-2; no reliable D call. CDR3 size: 17 residues. The germline V gene has CDR1 LNHDA and CDR2 SQIVND (reference sequence). The CDR3 reads CASSIDQVWAPSYGYTF. CDR3 nucleotide sequence: TGTGCCAGTAGCATAGATCAAGTCTGGGCACCTTCCTATGGCTACACCTTC.

This clonotype was recorded a few times. Just one base apart from a much larger clone, this may be a read error. The J gene is TRBJ2-1, the V gene TRBV19; 8 positions agree with TRBD1. Germline V gene lookup returns CDR1 LNHDA and CDR2 SQIVND (reference sequence). Trimming took 5 bases from V and 6 from J; bases not matched to a gene: 9. The CDR3 is 15 amino acids. The CDR3 DNA sequence: TGTGCCAGTAGTCCAGGACAGGGCTTTGTCAATGAGCAGTTCTTC. Its protein product is CASSPGQGFVNEQFF.

The chain recombines TRBV11-2 with TRBJ2-1, with D maybe TRBD2 (6 bases). The V end was cut by 1 base, the J end by 6 bases, with 7 bases between. CDR3 length equals 13 residues. The germline CDR1 and CDR2 sequences are SGHAT and FQNNGV. CDR3 in amino acids: CASSLGTINEQFF. The CDR3 DNA reads as TGTGCCAGCAGCTTAGGGACTATCAATGAGCAGTTCTTC.

This clonotype was counted many times. The CDR3 DNA reads as TGTGCCAGCAGCCTAGGTACTAGCGGACTCAAGGAGAATGAGCAGTTCTTC. Translation gives CASSLGTSGLKENEQFF. The rearrangement links TRBV14 to TRBJ2-1; 8 bases map to TRBD2. J gave up 7 bases and V 4 bases, and 15 bases lay outside the gene matches. The CDR3 totals 17 residues. The germline V gene has CDR1 SGHDN and CDR2 FVKESK.

By share of the sample, this clonotype is medium-sized. V gene TRBV7-9 combines with J gene TRBJ2-7, with D maybe TRBD2 (6 bases). This CDR3 is 14 amino acids long. Germline values: CDR1 SEHNR, CDR2 FQNEAQ (reference sequence). V shed 0 bases and J shed 1 base, with 7 bases lying between them. CDR3 sequence: CASSLASGSYEQYF. For the CDR3, the DNA is TGTGCCAGCAGCTTAGCTAGCGGATCCTACGAGCAGTACTTC.

This clonotype has a count of ten or more. This rearrangement joins TRBV7-2 to TRBJ2-7; 9 bases are shared with TRBD1. Germline V lookup: CDR1 SGHTA, CDR2 FQGNSA. This CDR3 has 14 residues. The V and J ends lost 1 base and 6 bases, in that order; junction bases with no gene match: 4. In DNA form, the CDR3 reads TGTGCCAGCAGCTTAGAGGGACAGGGTAGCGAGCAGTACTTC. This gives the protein CASSLEGQGSEQYF.

The genes are TRBV20-1 and TRBJ2-7; a possible D gene is TRBD2 (6 bases). Germline CDR1 is DFQATT and CDR2 is SNEGSKA (reference sequence). V lost 1 base to trimming and J lost 0 bases, with 10 bases between them. This CDR3 has 14 amino acids. The CDR3 region has the DNA TGCAGTGCTAGAGGCGGGACTTACTCCTACGAGCAGTACTTC. Translated: CSARGGTYSYEQYF.

About this clonotype itself: Possible read error: a much larger clone is one base away. The chain uses TRBV6-2 or TRBV6-3 and TRBJ1-4; 8 bases line up with TRBD1. Trimming removed 6 bases from V and 6 bases from J; junction bases left unmatched: 6. The CDR3 runs 14 residues. Germline values: CDR1 MNHEY, CDR2 SVGEGT. This CDR3 reads CASSYGTGYEKLFF. The CDR3, as DNA: TGTGCCAGCAGCTACGGGACAGGCTATGAAAAACTGTTTTTT.

The chain joins TRBV27 to TRBJ2-3; no clear D gene. This CDR3 comprises 14 residues. Germline V gene data show CDR1 as MNHEY and CDR2 as SMNVEV (reference sequence). The CDR3 loop reads CSIALASATDTQYF. CDR3 DNA: TGTTCCATCGCACTGGCTTCCGCCACAGATACGCAGTATTTT.

The chain links TRBV19 to TRBJ2-3, with D tentatively TRBD2 (7 bases). CDR1 LNHDA and CDR2 SQIVND come from the germline V gene (reference sequence). V lost 9 bases and J 2 bases, leaving 24 bases between the germline ends. This CDR3 is built from 17 residues. CDR3 loop: CASATSRGPWITDTQYF. CDR3 DNA: TGTGCCAGCGCGACTAGCAGGGGCCCTTGGATCACAGATACGCAGTATTTT.

Note on this clonotype: Since a far larger clone is one base different, this is likely a read error. J is TRBJ2-7 and V is TRBV27; TRBD1 is a possible D gene (6 bases). CDR3 length: 13 amino acids. CDR1 and CDR2 (germline): MNHEY, SMNVEV (reference sequence). Deletions cut 2 bases from V and 12 bases from J, with 17 bases between. CDR3 protein: CASSLGTWTVPYF. The DNA of the CDR3 is TGTGCCAGCAGTTTAGGTACCTGGACAGTCCCGTACTTC.